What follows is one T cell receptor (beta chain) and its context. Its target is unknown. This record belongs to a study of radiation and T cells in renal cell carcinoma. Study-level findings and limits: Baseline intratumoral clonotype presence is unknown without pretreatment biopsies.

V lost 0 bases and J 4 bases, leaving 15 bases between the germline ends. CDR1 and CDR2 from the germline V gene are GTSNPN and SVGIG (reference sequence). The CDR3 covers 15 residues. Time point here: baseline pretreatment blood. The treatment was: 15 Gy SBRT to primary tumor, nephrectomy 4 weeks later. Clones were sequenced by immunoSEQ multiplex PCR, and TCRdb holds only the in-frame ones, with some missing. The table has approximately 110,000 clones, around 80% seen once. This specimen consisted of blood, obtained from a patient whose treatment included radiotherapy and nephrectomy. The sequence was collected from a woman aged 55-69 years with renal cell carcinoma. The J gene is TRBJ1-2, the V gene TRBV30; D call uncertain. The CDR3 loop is CAWSVGFEVVYGYTF. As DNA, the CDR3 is TGTGCCTGGAGTGTAGGTTTTGAGGTAGTCTATGGCTACACCTTC.